The present TCR beta chain was sequenced within a study of blood T cell repertoires in COVID-19. Libraries were prepared by immunoSEQ multiplex PCR; TCRdb keeps only in-frame clonotypes and omits some of them. The sample has fewer than 350,000 clones; about 89% are singletons. Those enrolled, adults aged roughly 18 to 95 years, came from under 25 US areas. V was clipped by 5 bases and J by 0 bases, with 7 bases between them. This CDR3 is built from 13 residues. CDR1 is SGHTA, CDR2 FQGNSA, per germline. Material: PBMCs or T cells enriched from blood (not recorded which). The chain recombines TRBV7-2 with TRBJ1-1; D ambiguous. The sequence was obtained from a woman in her 40s who had recovered from COVID-19. CDR3 coding DNA: TGTGCCAGCAGCCTAGACATGAACACTGAAGCTTTCTTT. Protein sequence: CASSLDMNTEAFF.